This entry lists 20 T cell receptor beta chains sequenced from one sample in a study of shared clonotypes between healthy human individuals. Produced via immunoSEQ multiplex PCR; TCRdb's table is partial and in-frame only. The table shows about 490,000 clones, with over 60% occurring only once. The sequenced material came from PBMCs. The receptors were gathered from a woman between 40 and 50 years old in good health. Some clones in this sample may be carry-over from other donors' samples.

In regard to this clone: A read error may explain this, as a much larger clone is one base away. The chain recombines TRBV11-2 with TRBJ2-5; tentatively, D is TRBD2 (6 bases). The germline V gene encodes CDR1 SGHAT and CDR2 FQNNGV. The CDR3 is made up of 14 amino acids. CDR3 loop: CASSLERGQEIQYF. The CDR3 DNA is TGTGCCAGCAGCTTAGAGCGGGGCCAAGAGATCCAGTACTTC. Full variable domain (rest looked up from reference TRBV11-2 and TRBJ2-5): EAGVAQSPRYKIIEKRQSVAFWCNPISGHATLYWYQQILGQGPKLLIQFQNNGVVDDSQLPKDRFSAERLKGVDSTLKIQPAKLEDSAVYLCASSLERGQEIQYFGPGTRLLVL.

The chain links TRBV28 to TRBJ1-2; D is uncertain. V dropped 7 bases and J dropped 3 bases, with 12 bases sitting between them. Per the germline V gene, CDR1 is MDHEN and CDR2 is SYDVKM. CDR3 size: 13 residues. This CDR3 is CASNRPSDYGYTF. CDR3 DNA sequence: TGTGCCAGCAATCGACCCTCGGACTATGGCTACACCTTC.

This clone was seen once. The V call is TRBV5-4, the J call TRBJ2-3; the match to TRBD2 covers 14 bases. Trimming took 0 bases from V and 1 from J; bases not matched to a gene: 1. From germline, CDR1 is SGHNT and CDR2 YYREEE (reference sequence). The CDR3 sequence is 17 residues long. CDR3 nucleotide sequence: TGTGCCAGCAGCTTGGGACTAGCGGGAGGGGGCACAGATACGCAGTATTTT. Translated: CASSLGLAGGGTDTQYF.

This clone has more than one count but fewer than ten. The V and J genes are TRBV10-3 and TRBJ2-1, with 8 nucleotides matching TRBD2. V gave up 3 bases and J gave up 7 bases; unmatched junction bases: 5. The CDR3 has 14 residues. Germline CDR1 is ENHRY and CDR2 is SYGVKD. This chain's CDR3 is CAISDQERENEQFF. The CDR3 DNA reads as TGTGCCATCAGTGATCAGGAGCGGGAGAATGAGCAGTTCTTC.

The J gene is TRBJ2-6, the V gene TRBV18, with 10 bases that match TRBD2. From germline, CDR1 is KGHSH and CDR2 LQKENI. V gave up 4 bases and J gave up 0 bases; unmatched junction bases: 3. CDR3 size: 17 residues. CDR3 in amino acids: CASSLRTSGSGANVLTF. As DNA, the CDR3 is TGTGCCAGCTCACTTCGGACTAGCGGCTCTGGGGCCAACGTCCTGACTTTC.

In its sample, this clone was seen many times. The same CDR3 can be traced to other DNA sequences in this sample. The chain uses TRBV5-1 and TRBJ2-3, with D possibly matching TRBD1 (6 bases). This CDR3 is 15 amino acids long. Trimming took off 0 bases at V and 3 bases at J, with 11 bases between the two ends. CDR1 is SGHRS and CDR2 is YFSETQ in the germline V gene. The CDR3 region is CASSLGQGLTDTQYF. The CDR3 coding sequence is TGCGCCAGCAGCTTGGGTCAGGGGCTTACAGATACGCAGTATTTT.

The rearrangement uses TRBV10-1 and TRBJ2-1; perhaps TRBD1 as D (5 bases). The CDR3 loop spans 12 amino acids. CDR1 and CDR2 (germline): WNHNN, SYGVQD (reference sequence). V was clipped by 3 bases and J by 7 bases, with 7 bases between them. This chain's CDR3 is CASSDGANEQFF. The CDR3 region has the DNA TGCGCCAGCAGTGATGGGGCGAATGAGCAGTTCTTC.

The V gene is TRBV15, the J gene TRBJ2-7; D gene ambiguous. CDR1 and CDR2 from the germline V gene are LNHNV and YYDKDF (reference sequence). V shed 0 bases and J shed 6 bases, with 12 bases lying between them. The CDR3 has 14 amino acids. The chain's CDR3 is CATSRDARAGEQYF. In DNA, the CDR3 is TGTGCCACCAGCAGAGACGCGCGAGCTGGCGAGCAGTACTTC.

This chain links TRBV19 with TRBJ2-5; D ambiguous. The tail of the sequence fits TRBJ2-7 better, so the J call may be wrong. Germline V gene data show CDR1 as LNHDA and CDR2 as SQIVND (reference sequence). The CDR3 runs 13 residues. The DNA for the CDR3 is TGTGCCAGTAGTTTCCGCGGCGAGTACGAGCAGTACTTC. Protein: CASSFRGEYEQYF.

V is TRBV6-5 and J is TRBJ2-7; D might be TRBD2 (5 bases). The CDR3 is 15 amino acids. The V gene's germline CDR1 is MNHEY and CDR2 SVGAGI. V gave up 0 bases and J gave up 5 bases, with 14 bases separating them. Written as DNA, the CDR3 is TGTGCCAGCAGTTACTCAAGGGAGTTTCGTGACGAGCAGTACTTC. It is translated as CASSYSREFRDEQYF.

This chain links TRBV6-1 with TRBJ1-1; 10 bases are a match to TRBD1. Germline CDR1 and CDR2: MNHNS and SASEGT. The ends lost 4 bases at V and 1 base at J; junction bases unmatched: 9. This CDR3 comprises 17 residues. CDR3 DNA: TGTGCCAGCAGTGCCGGGGGACAGGGGACGCCGAACACTGAAGCTTTCTTT. This codes for CASSAGGQGTPNTEAFF.

The rearrangement links TRBV30 to TRBJ1-4; 8 positions match TRBD1. V dropped 2 bases and J dropped 5; count of bases not matched to a gene: 13. Germline V gene sequence: CDR1 GTSNPN, CDR2 SVGIG (reference sequence). The CDR3 has 17 amino acids. The DNA for the CDR3 is TGTGCCTGGAGTTCCCGGACAGGGAGCATTCTAAATGAAAAACTGTTTTTT. Translated: CAWSSRTGSILNEKLFF.

V gene TRBV4-1 combines with J gene TRBJ2-2, with D perhaps matching TRBD1 (6 bases). The germline CDR1 and CDR2 sequences are MGHRA and YSYEKL. V was cut by 3 bases and J by 4 bases, with 9 bases left in between. The CDR3 is 14 amino acids. CDR3 region: CASSHLGATGELFF. In DNA form, the CDR3 reads TGCGCCAGCAGCCATCTGGGGGCCACCGGGGAGCTGTTTTTT.

The J gene is TRBJ2-7, the V gene TRBV6-1; D unclear. The germline V gene has CDR1 MNHNS and CDR2 SASEGT. The CDR3 has 14 amino acids. V gave up 1 base and J gave up 3 bases, with 10 bases separating them. The CDR3 coding sequence is TGTGCCAGCAGTGAAGGAGGCAGCCTCTACGAGCAGTACTTC. Its protein is CASSEGGSLYEQYF.

This chain links TRBV5-1 with TRBJ1-2; tentatively, D is TRBD1 (5 bases). This CDR3 comprises 15 residues. Trimming shortened V by 0 bases and J by 3 bases, and 12 bases separated the two germline ends. The germline V gene encodes CDR1 SGHRS and CDR2 YFSETQ. The CDR3 DNA is TGCGCCAGCAGCTTGGACCAGGGCCTTTACTATGGCTACACCTTC. Amino acids: CASSLDQGLYYGYTF. Supplemented by reference TRBV5-1 and TRBJ1-2, the full variable domain reads KAGVTQTPRYLIKTRGQQVTLSCSPISGHRSVSWYQQTPGQGLQFLFEYFSETQRNKGNFPGRFSGRQFSNSRSEMNVSTLELGDSALYLCASSLDQGLYYGYTFGSGTRLTVV.

The gene calls are TRBV29-1 and TRBJ1-4; 7 bases line up with TRBD1. The CDR3 runs 13 residues. The ends lost 7 bases at V and 8 bases at J; junction bases unmatched: 10. CDR1 is SQVTM and CDR2 is ANQGSEA in the germline V gene. The CDR3 spells CSANRGAGEKLFF. The DNA for the CDR3 is TGCAGCGCTAACAGGGGAGCGGGAGAAAAACTGTTTTTT.

This clone was observed a handful of times. J is TRBJ2-7 and V is TRBV5-1; TRBD2 matches 8 bases. Per germline, CDR1 SGHRS and CDR2 YFSETQ. This CDR3 has 16 amino acids. The ends lost 0 bases at V and 3 bases at J; junction bases unmatched: 8. The DNA for the CDR3 is TGCGCCAGCAGCTTGGGTCCCAGCGGGAGCGGCTACGAGCAGTACTTC. This translates into CASSLGPSGSGYEQYF.

This clone was counted at least ten times. One end of the junction fails to match germline, which may point to a read error. The rearrangement links TRBV7-7 to TRBJ2-5; D is perhaps TRBD1 or TRBD2 (5 bases each). Germline assignment: CDR1 SSHAT and CDR2 FNYEAQ (reference sequence). This CDR3 region has 15 residues. CDR3 residues: CASSLIGTREETQYF. The CDR3 region has the DNA TGTGCTAGCAGCTTGATAGGGACCAGGGAAGAGACCCAGTACTTC.

This rearrangement joins TRBV5-1 to TRBJ2-3, with D perhaps matching TRBD1 (6 bases). Between the trimmed V and J ends, which lost 4 bases and 4 bases, there was a span of 16 bases. The CDR3 loop spans 15 amino acids. Germline V lookup: CDR1 SGHRS, CDR2 YFSETQ. The CDR3 protein is CASSASGTWADTQYF. The CDR3, as DNA: TGCGCCAGCAGCGCTTCAGGGACATGGGCAGATACGCAGTATTTT.

Regarding this clone: With a far larger clone one base away, a read error is the likely cause. The chain is built from TRBV2 and TRBJ1-3; D gene ambiguous. The CDR3 spans 13 residues. V was shortened by 10 bases and J by 0 bases, with 10 bases between the two germline ends. The germline V gene encodes CDR1 SNHLY and CDR2 FYNNEI. The CDR3 loop reads CATQALSGNTIYF. CDR3 sequence (DNA): TGTGCCACCCAGGCCCTCTCTGGAAACACCATATATTTT.